The 17 T cell receptor beta chains listed next were all sequenced from one sample in a study of molecular identifiers for immune sequencing clone quantification. TCRdb re-derived calls from the PCR reads in MiXCR, one entry per CDR3 protein. The sample lists about 500,000 distinct CDR3 sequences, about 25% occurring once. Source material: naive CD8+ T cells from blood, with Jurkat cell RNA spiked in. Regarding subset: FACS-sorted CD8+CD4-CCR7+CD45RA+ naive T cells. These TCRs come from a human donor in good health. Some libraries in this study had Jurkat cell RNA spiked in.

The gene calls are TRBV4-1 and TRBJ2-5, with 7 bases matching TRBD1. J gave up 7 bases and V 0 bases, and 14 bases lay outside the gene matches. Germline CDR1 reads MGHRA; CDR2 reads YSYEKL. This CDR3 has 17 amino acids. In DNA, the CDR3 is TGCGCCAGCAGCCAAGATGGTTCGGCAGGGGGTTTTGGGACCCAGTACTTC. Protein: CASSQDGSAGGFGTQYF.

This clonotype turned up a few times. This chain joins TRBV30 and TRBJ1-2; no clear D gene. Trimming removed 5 bases at V and 3 bases at J, with 4 bases between. The CDR3 consists of 10 residues. Germline assignment: CDR1 GTSNPN and CDR2 SVGIG (reference sequence). The DNA for the CDR3 is TGTGCCTGGGGTGACTATGGCTACACCTTC. Translating gives CAWGDYGYTF.

Remarks on this clonotype: A much larger clonotype is one base distant, so this may be a read error. V is TRBV6-2 or TRBV6-3 and J is TRBJ1-5; 8 nucleotides line up with TRBD1. This CDR3 has 17 amino acids. CDR1 and CDR2 from the germline V gene are MNHEY and SVGEGT. After removal of 5 bases from V and 0 bases from J, the junction contained 9 bases not matched to a gene. The CDR3 DNA reads TGTGCCAGCAGTAAACGGACAGGGCTCTATAGCAATCAGCCCCAGCATTTT. This encodes CASSKRTGLYSNQPQHF.

The table lists this clonotype with many counts. V and J are TRBV29-1 and TRBJ2-3; no clear D gene. The ends were cut back, 4 bases at V and 5 bases at J, with 7 bases in the middle. Germline CDR1 is SQVTM and CDR2 is ANQGSEA. The CDR3 runs to 11 residues. The CDR3 loop reads CSVVERDTQYF. As DNA, the CDR3 is TGCAGCGTTGTTGAGAGAGATACGCAGTATTTT.

This clonotype was seen a handful of times. The V and J genes are TRBV27 and TRBJ2-1; D is perhaps TRBD1 or TRBD2 (6 bases each). This CDR3 spans 15 amino acids. Per the germline V gene, CDR1 is MNHEY and CDR2 is SMNVEV (reference sequence). V was cut by 1 base and J by 7 bases, with 14 bases left in between. The CDR3 region is CASSLWGADENEQFF. The CDR3, as DNA: TGTGCCAGCAGTTTATGGGGGGCCGATGAGAATGAGCAGTTCTTC.

This clonotype was seen many times. The genes are TRBV27 and TRBJ2-1, with D perhaps TRBD1 (6 bases). Trimming took 4 bases from V and 7 from J, leaving 14 bases between them. The CDR3 has 14 amino acids. CDR1 is MNHEY and CDR2 is SMNVEV in the germline V gene (reference sequence). The CDR3 nucleotides read TGTGCCAGCAGTTCCCTGGACAGCCTGAATGAGCAGTTCTTC. This codes for CASSSLDSLNEQFF.

The chain couples TRBV20-1 to TRBJ2-7; 7 nucleotides line up with TRBD2. From germline, CDR1 is DFQATT and CDR2 SNEGSKA (reference sequence). The CDR3 sequence is 14 residues long. V lost 0 bases, J lost 2 bases, and 4 bases stayed unmatched. This chain's CDR3 is CSARDGGGAYEQYF. CDR3 coding DNA: TGCAGTGCTAGAGACGGCGGGGGTGCCTACGAGCAGTACTTC.

This clonotype was seen a handful of times. The chain is built from TRBV6-5 and TRBJ2-2, with TRBD2 identical over 9 bases. With 8 bases clipped from V and 7 bases from J, the junction kept 11 bases outside the gene matches. The CDR3 length is 15 residues. CDR1 and CDR2 (germline): MNHEY, SVGAGI. CDR3 loop: CASGDLAGTIGELFF. The CDR3 nucleotides read TGTGCCAGCGGCGACCTAGCGGGGACGATCGGGGAGCTGTTTTTT.

V is TRBV19 and J is TRBJ1-6; D call uncertain. V was clipped by 5 bases and J by 6 bases, with 8 bases between them. CDR1 is LNHDA and CDR2 is SQIVND in the germline V gene (reference sequence). The CDR3 is 13 residues long. The CDR3 loop reads CASSGSPNSPLHF. The CDR3 DNA reads as TGTGCCAGTAGTGGGTCGCCTAATTCACCCCTCCACTTT.

The genes are TRBV12-5 and TRBJ2-2, with unresolved D. Germline loops: CDR1 LGHNT, CDR2 FRNRAP. The ends were cut back, 2 bases at V and 3 bases at J, with 10 bases in the middle. The CDR3 runs to 15 residues. The CDR3: CASGLSIRDTGELFF. CDR3 nucleotides: TGTGCTAGTGGTTTGTCCATCCGAGACACCGGGGAGCTGTTTTTT.

A word on this clonotype: A much larger clone sits a single nucleotide away, making a read error possible. The rearrangement uses TRBV16 and TRBJ1-5, with D hard to call. Germline V gene lookup returns CDR1 KGHSY and CDR2 FQNENV. V dropped 4 bases and J dropped 2 bases, with 15 bases sitting between them. The CDR3 is 16 amino acids. CDR3 residues: CASSRIFDTGNQPQHF. The DNA for the CDR3 is TGTGCCAGCAGCCGCATTTTTGACACCGGCAATCAGCCCCAGCATTTT.

This clonotype is a singleton in its sample. A much larger clone sits a single nucleotide away, making a read error possible. CDR3 amino acids: CASSWVQETQCF. The CDR3, as DNA: TGTGCCAGCAGTTGGGTCCAAGAGACCCAGTGCTTC. V is TRBV6-2 or TRBV6-3 and J is TRBJ2-5; no clear D. The CDR3 has 12 amino acids. Germline CDR1 is MNHEY and CDR2 is SVGEGT.

This clonotype was seen a handful of times. One base away lies a much larger clone, so this may be a sequencing read error. The chain links TRBV5-1 to TRBJ2-7; D perhaps matches TRBD2 (5 bases). V was cut by 0 bases and J by 9 bases, with 19 bases left in between. The CDR3 has 15 residues. Germline assignment: CDR1 SGHRS and CDR2 YFSETQ. Here the CDR3 reads CASSLALDSTAGQYF. In DNA, the CDR3 is TGCGCCAGCAGCTTGGCCCTAGACTCCACGGCGGGGCAGTACTTC.

This clonotype showed up just a few times. The J gene is TRBJ2-1, the V gene TRBV6-5; D remains ambiguous. V dropped 0 bases and J dropped 6 bases, with 15 bases sitting between them. This CDR3 has 16 residues. Germline V gene sequence: CDR1 MNHEY, CDR2 SVGAGI. CDR3 region: CASSYSSVVTRNEQFF. In DNA form, the CDR3 reads TGTGCCAGCAGTTACTCTTCAGTCGTGACCCGCAATGAGCAGTTCTTC.

This clonotype has only a few counts. The rearrangement uses TRBV18 and TRBJ1-2; 9 bases map to TRBD1. The CDR3 is 16 amino acids. The trim removed 0 bases at V and 2 bases at J, leaving 4 bases unmatched. Germline lookup yields CDR1 KGHSH and CDR2 LQKENI. CDR3 protein: CASSPPRTGENYGYTF. DNA of the CDR3: TGTGCCAGCTCACCACCCCGGACAGGGGAAAACTATGGCTACACCTTC. Variable domain in full (rest from reference TRBV18 and TRBJ1-2): NAGVMQNPRHLVRRRGQEARLRCSPMKGHSHVYWYRQLPEEGLKFMVYLQKENIIDESGMPKERFSAEFPKEGPSILRIQQVVRGDSAAYFCASSPPRTGENYGYTFGSGTRLTVV.

This clonotype has at least ten counts. The rearrangement links TRBV14 to TRBJ2-7, with TRBD1 matching over 9 bases. Trimming cost V 4 bases and J 1 base; bases outside gene matches: 8. The CDR3 spans 16 residues. CDR1 is SGHDN, CDR2 FVKESK, per germline. CDR3 residues: CASSRETGGLSYEQYF. The CDR3, as DNA: TGTGCCAGCAGCCGAGAAACAGGGGGCCTATCCTACGAGCAGTACTTC.

This clonotype was detected once. This may be a read error: a much more frequent sequence differs by one nucleotide. This sequence joins TRBV20-1 and TRBJ2-4, with 11 bases matching TRBD1. Trimming took 4 bases from V and 6 from J; bases not matched to a gene: 8. CDR3 length equals 15 residues. CDR1 and CDR2 (germline): DFQATT, SNEGSKA (reference sequence). CDR3 sequence reads: CSANTGQGVGNIQYF. The CDR3 nucleotides read TGCAGTGCTAATACGGGACAGGGGGTTGGAAACATTCAGTACTTC.